The rows below give T cell receptor beta chains drawn from one sample of a study of blood T cells in healthy people across ages. Using its own MiXCR run on the 5' RACE reads, TCRdb lists one record per CDR3 protein. This sample yields 1.5 million to 2 million distinct CDR3 sequences, of which 28% are seen a single time; 7.7% belongs to the top ten. Sequences were obtained from blood. The receptor source for this set is a woman in her 30s in good health. CDR3s include the opening cysteine and the closing phenylalanine or tryptophan. A D gene is named only where the DNA matches it firmly. The size of a clone is reported for some rows only, either as once, few or many, or as a class for expanded clones.

>-|TRBD2|TRBV9|TRBJ2-1
TGTGCCAGCAGTTTAGTAACGGGGGGGCTAAATGAGCAGTTCTTC
CASSLVTGGLNEQFF
>-|-|TRBV2|TRBJ1-5
TGTGCCAGCAGTGAGGAGGGATCGGGACAGCCCCAGCATTTT
CASSEEGSGQPQHF
>once|-|TRBV7-2|TRBJ2-1
TGTGCCAGCACCCTCCAACCCGAGAACAATGAGCAGTTCTTC
CASTLQPENNEQFF
>few|TRBD1|TRBV20-1|TRBJ2-7
TGCAGTGCTGGCGGGGACAGGGACGAGCAGTACTTC
CSAGGDRDEQYF
>-|-|TRBV7-2|TRBJ1-5
TGTGCCAGCGGCTATCGGGGCAATCAGCCCCAGCATTTT
CASGYRGNQPQHF
>many|-|TRBV7-9|TRBJ2-5
TGTGCCAGCACCTGGGGACGGGCGGGAGAGACCCAGTACTTC
CASTWGRAGETQYF
>-|-|TRBV7-9|TRBJ2-7
TGTGCCAGCAGCCCGAGGGACTCCGAGGGCGAGCAGTACTTC
CASSPRDSEGEQYF
>-|-|TRBV6-1|TRBJ2-1
TGTGCCAGCAGTTCAGGGGTATCAAGTGAGCAGTTCTTC
CASSSGVSSEQFF
>-|-|TRBV7-2|TRBJ1-1
TGTGCCAGCAGCCACAACTTGAACACTGAAGCTTTCTTT
CASSHNLNTEAFF
>few|TRBD2|TRBV20-1|TRBJ2-5
TGCAGTGCCTCGACCCCCCAGACTAGCGCGCAAGAGACCCAGTACTTC
CSASTPQTSAQETQYF
>-|-|TRBV5-5|TRBJ2-1
TGTGCCAACAGCTTGAGGGCCTACAATGAGCAGTTCTTC
CANSLRAYNEQFF
>few|TRBD1|TRBV6-6|TRBJ1-5
TGTGCCAGCAGTCCCCACGGACAGGGATATCAGCCCCAGCATTTT
CASSPHGQGYQPQHF
>-|TRBD1|TRBV20-1|TRBJ2-7
TGCAGTGCTCCCCCGCAGGGACAGGCGATTCAGGCCCAGTACTTC
CSAPPQGQAIQAQYF
>-|-|TRBV9|TRBJ2-7
TGTGCCAGCAACCCCCGAGGGCTAGCTTCCTACAATGAGCAGTACTTC
CASNPRGLASYNEQYF
>few|-|TRBV12-3/TRBV12-4|TRBJ2-3
TGTGCCAGCAGTTTTGGTGGGCTAAGCAGCACAGATACGCAGTATTTT
CASSFGGLSSTDTQYF
>few|-|TRBV15|TRBJ2-7
TGTGCCACCAGCAGTCTCGCGACCTACGAGCAGTACTTC
CATSSLATYEQYF
>-|TRBD2|TRBV3-1|TRBJ2-3
TGTGCCAGCAGCCAAGATATTGCTAGCGGGGAGACCGGGGATACGCAGTATTTT
CASSQDIASGETGDTQYF
>many|-|TRBV2|TRBJ1-2
TGTGCCAGCATTCGCCCGAGGGGTTATGGCTACACCTTC
CASIRPRGYGYTF